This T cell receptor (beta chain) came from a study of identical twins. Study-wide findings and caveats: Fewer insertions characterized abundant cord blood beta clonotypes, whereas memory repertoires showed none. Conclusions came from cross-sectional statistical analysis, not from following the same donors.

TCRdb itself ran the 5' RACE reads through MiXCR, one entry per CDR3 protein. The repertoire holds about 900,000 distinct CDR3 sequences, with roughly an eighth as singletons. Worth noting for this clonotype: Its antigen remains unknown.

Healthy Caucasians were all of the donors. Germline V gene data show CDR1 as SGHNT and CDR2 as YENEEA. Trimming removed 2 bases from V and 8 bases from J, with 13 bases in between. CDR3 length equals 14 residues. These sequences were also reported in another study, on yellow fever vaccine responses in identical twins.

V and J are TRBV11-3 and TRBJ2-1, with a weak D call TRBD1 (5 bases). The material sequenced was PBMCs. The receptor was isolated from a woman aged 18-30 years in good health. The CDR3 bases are TGTGCCAGCAGCTTAAGCCCAACCAGGGATGAGCAGTTCTTC. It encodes CASSLSPTRDEQFF.